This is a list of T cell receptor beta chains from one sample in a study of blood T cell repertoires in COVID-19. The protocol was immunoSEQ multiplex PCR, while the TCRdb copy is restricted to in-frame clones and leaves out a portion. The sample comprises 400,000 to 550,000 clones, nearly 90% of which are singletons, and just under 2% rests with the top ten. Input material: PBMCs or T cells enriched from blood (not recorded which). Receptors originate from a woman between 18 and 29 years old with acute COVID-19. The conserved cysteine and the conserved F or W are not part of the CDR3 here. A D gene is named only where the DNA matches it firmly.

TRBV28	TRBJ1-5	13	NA	ASSKTGQGNQPQH
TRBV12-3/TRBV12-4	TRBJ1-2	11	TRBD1	ASRAQGVYGYT
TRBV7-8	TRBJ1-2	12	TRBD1	ASSPRGQGYGYT
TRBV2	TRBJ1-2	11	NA	ASSDRPGHGYT
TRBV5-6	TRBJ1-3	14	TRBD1	ASSSGQGYSGNTIY
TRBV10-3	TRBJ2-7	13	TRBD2	AIRTGTREGYEQY
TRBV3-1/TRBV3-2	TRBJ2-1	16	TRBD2	ASSLILSSGRSYNEQF
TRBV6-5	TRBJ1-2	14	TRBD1	ASSFSSTGGSRGYT
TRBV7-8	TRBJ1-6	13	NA	ASSLVAADNSPLH
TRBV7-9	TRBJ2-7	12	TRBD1	ASSRSDRADEQY
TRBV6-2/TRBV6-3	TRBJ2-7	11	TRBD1	ASSNRDREEQY
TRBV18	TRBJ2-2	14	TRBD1	ASSNPGQGATGELF
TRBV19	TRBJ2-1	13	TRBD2	ASSQAGGLYNEQF
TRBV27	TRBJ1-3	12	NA	ASSPGSGGNTIY
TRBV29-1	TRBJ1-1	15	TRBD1	SVISRGQGARNTEAF
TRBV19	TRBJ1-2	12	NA	ASSTPGRANGYT
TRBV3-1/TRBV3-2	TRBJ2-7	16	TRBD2	ASSQDPIGVAGGYEQY
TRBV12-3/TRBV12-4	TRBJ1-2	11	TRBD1	ASSKQGNYGYT
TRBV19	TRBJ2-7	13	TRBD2	ASRRGAGPSYEQY
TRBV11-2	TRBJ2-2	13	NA	ASSLSSSPAGELF
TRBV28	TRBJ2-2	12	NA	ASSPGQSTGELF
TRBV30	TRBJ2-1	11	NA	AWAIAPYNEQF
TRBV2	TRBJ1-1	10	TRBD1	ASSGGGLVAF
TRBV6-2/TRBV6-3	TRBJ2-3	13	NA	ASSYVGQPPDTQY
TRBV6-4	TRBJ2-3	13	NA	ASSDGGTAGDTQY
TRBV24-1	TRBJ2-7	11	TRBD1	ATSDSTGGEQY
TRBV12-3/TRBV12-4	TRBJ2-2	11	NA	ASSTGNTGELF
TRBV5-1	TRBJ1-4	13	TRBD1	ASSLGQGHGEKLF
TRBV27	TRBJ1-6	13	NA	ASSFLHSYNSPLH
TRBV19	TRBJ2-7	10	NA	ASRRGSYEQY
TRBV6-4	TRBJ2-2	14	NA	ASSPQMQGLVGELF